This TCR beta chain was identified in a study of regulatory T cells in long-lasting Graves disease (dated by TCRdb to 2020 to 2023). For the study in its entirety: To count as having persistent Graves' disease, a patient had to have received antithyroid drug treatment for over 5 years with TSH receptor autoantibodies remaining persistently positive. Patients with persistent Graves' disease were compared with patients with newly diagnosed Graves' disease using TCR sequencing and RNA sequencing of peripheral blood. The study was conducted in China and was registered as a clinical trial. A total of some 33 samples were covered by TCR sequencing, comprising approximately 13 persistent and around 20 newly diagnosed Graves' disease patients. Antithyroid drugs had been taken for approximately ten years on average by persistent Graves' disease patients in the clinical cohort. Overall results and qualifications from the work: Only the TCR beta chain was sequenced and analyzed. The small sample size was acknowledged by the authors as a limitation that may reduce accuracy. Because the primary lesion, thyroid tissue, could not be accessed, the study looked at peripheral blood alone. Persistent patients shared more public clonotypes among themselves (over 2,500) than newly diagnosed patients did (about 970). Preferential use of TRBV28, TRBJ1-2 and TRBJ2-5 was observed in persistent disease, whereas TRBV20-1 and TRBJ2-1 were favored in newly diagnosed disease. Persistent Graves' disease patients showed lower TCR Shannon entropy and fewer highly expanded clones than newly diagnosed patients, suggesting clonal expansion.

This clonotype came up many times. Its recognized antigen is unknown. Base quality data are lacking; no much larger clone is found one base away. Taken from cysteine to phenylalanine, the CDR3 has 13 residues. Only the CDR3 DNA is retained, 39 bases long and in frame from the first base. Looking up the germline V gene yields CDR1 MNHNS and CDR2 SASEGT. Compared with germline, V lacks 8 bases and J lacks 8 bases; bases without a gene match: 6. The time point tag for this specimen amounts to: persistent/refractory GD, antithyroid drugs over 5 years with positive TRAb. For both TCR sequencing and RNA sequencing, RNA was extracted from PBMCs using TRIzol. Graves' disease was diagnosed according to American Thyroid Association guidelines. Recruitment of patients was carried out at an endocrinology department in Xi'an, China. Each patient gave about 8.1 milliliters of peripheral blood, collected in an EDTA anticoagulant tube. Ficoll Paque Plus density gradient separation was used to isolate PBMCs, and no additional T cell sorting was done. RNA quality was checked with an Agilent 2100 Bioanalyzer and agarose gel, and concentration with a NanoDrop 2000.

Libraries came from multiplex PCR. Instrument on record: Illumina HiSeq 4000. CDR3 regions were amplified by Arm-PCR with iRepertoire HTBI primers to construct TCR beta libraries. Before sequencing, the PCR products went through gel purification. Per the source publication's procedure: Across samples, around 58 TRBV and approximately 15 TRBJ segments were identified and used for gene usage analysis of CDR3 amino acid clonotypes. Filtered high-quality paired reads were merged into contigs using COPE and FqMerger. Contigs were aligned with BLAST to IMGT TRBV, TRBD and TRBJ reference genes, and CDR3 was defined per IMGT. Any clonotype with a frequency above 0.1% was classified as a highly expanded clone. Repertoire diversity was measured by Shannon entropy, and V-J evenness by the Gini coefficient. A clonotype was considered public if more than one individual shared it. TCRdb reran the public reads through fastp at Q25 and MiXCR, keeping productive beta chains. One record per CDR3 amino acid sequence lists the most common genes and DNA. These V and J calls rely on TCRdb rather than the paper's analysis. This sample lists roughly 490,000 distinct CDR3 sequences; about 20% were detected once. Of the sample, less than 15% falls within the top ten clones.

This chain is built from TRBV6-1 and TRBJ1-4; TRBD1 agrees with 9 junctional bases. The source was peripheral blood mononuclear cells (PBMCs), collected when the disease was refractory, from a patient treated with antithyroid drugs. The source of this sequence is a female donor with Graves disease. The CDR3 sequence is CASEGTGTEKLFF. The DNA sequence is TGTGCCAGCGAGGGGACAGGGACGGAAAAACTGTTTTTT.